This T cell receptor (beta chain) is from a study of T cells in Graves' hyperthyroidism and ophthalmopathy. Broader study findings: Ophthalmopathy prediction by the model preceded onset by a median about 6.3 months.

This clonotype has only a few counts. Its target is unknown. The CDR3 covers 14 residues. Trimming removed 0 bases from V and 7 bases from J, with 13 bases in between. Germline V gives CDR1 DFQATT, CDR2 SNEGSKA (reference sequence). RNA transcripts yielded amplified TCR beta CDR3 regions. When the TCR CDR3 underwent first-round RT-PCR, the HTBI primer set was used. TCRdb itself ran the multiplex PCR reads through MiXCR, one entry per CDR3 protein. The data show roughly 420,000 distinct CDR3 sequences, with about a sixth seen just once and 14% held by the top ten. This chain joins TRBV20-1 and TRBJ2-1; possibly TRBD2 for D (6 bases). The sequenced material came from blood. This receptor was obtained from a young woman with Graves' hyperthyroidism. CDR3 sequence: CSARDTGSWNEQFF. DNA for the CDR3: TGCAGTGCTAGAGATACCGGGAGTTGGAATGAGCAGTTCTTC.